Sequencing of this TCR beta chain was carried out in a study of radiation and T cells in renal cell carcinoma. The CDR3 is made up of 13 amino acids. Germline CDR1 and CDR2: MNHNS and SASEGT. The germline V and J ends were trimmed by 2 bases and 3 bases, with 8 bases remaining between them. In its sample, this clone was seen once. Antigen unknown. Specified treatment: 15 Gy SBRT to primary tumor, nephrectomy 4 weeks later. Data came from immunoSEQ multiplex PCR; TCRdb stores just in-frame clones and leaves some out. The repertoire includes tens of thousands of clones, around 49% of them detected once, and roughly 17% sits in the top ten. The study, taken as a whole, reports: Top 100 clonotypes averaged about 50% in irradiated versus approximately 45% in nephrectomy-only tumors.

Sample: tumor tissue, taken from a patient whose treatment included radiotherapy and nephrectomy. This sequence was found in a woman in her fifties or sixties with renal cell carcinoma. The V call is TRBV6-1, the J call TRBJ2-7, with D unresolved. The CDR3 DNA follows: TGTGCCAGCAGTGAACACCACGACTACGAGCAGTACTTC. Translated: CASSEHHDYEQYF.